This T cell receptor beta chain appears in the sequencing data of a study of blood T cell repertoires in COVID-19. Study information: COVID-19 samples collected from the United States, Italy and Spain covered acute and convalescent phases. Sources were T cells, B-cell-depleted T cells, or PBMCs; the material itself was cDNA or gDNA.

Per the original methods: The authors estimated nucleated cell counts from reference gene primer amplification. TCRdb's copy holds only in-frame clones and misses some; the assay was immunoSEQ multiplex PCR. V and J calls and clone size follow that table, whereas D and trimming were derived from the DNA. The sample records 110,000 to 150,000 clones, more than 75% being singletons. CDR3 length: 15 amino acids. Trimming removed 2 bases from V and 5 bases from J; junction bases left unmatched: 8. Germline lookup yields CDR1 MNHNS and CDR2 SASEGT. Sequences were obtained from peripheral blood. The chain has TRBV6-1 and TRBJ1-2; 7 bases map to TRBD1. The receptor was derived from a woman older than 75 with acute or convalescent COVID-19. As DNA, the CDR3 is TGTGCCAGCAGTGAATTCCCGGGACAGTCTTATGGCTACACCTTC. Its translation: CASSEFPGQSYGYTF.